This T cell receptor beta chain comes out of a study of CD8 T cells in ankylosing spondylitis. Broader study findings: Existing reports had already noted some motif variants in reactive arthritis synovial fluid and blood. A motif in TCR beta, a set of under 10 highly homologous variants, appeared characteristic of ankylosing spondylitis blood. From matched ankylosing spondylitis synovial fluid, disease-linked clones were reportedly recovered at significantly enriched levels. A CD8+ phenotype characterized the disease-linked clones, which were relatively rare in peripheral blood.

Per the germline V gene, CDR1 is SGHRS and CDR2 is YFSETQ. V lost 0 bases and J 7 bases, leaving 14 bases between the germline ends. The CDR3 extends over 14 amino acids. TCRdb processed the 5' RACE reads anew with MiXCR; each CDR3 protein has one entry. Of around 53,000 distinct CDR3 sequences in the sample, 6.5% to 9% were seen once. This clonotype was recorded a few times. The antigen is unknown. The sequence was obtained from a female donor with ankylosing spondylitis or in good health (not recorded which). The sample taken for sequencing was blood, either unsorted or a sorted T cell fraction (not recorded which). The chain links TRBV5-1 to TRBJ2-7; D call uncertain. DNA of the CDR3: TGCGCCAGCAGCTTGGATCAGAGTGGGTTGGAGCAGTACTTC. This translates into CASSLDQSGLEQYF. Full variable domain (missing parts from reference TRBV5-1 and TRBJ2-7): KAGVTQTPRYLIKTRGQQVTLSCSPISGHRSVSWYQQTPGQGLQFLFEYFSETQRNKGNFPGRFSGRQFSNSRSEMNVSTLELGDSALYLCASSLDQSGLEQYFGPGTRLTVT.